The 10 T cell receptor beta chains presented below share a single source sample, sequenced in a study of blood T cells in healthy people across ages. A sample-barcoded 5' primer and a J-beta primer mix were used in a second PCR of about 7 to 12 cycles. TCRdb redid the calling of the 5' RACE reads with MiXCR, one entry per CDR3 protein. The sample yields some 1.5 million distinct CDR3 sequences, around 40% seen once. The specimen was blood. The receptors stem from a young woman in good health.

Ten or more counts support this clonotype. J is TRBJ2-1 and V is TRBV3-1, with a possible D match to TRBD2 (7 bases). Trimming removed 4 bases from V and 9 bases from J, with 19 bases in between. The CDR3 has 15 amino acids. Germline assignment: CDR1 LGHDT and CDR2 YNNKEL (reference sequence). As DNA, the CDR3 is TGTGCCAGCAGCCCCCCGCGGGGGCCTCAGGGTGAGCAGTTCTTC. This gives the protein CASSPPRGPQGEQFF.

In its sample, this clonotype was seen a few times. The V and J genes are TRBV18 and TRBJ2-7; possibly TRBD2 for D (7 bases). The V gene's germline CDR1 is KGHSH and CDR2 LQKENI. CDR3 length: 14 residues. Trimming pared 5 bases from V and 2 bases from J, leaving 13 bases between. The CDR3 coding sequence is TGTGCCAGCTCAACGGGGGGCTTACCCTACGAGCAGTACTTC. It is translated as CASSTGGLPYEQYF.

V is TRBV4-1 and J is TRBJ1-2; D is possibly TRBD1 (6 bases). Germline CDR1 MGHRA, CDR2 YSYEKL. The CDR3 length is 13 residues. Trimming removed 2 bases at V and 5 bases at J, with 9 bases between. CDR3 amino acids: CASSQPQGYGYTF. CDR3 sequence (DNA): TGCGCCAGCAGCCAACCACAGGGTTATGGCTACACCTTC.

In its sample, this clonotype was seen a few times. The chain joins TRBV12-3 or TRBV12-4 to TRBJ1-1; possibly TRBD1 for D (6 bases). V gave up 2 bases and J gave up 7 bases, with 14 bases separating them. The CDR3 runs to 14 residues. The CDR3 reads CASSLRQGRSEAFF. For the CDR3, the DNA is TGTGCCAGCAGTTTAAGGCAGGGGAGGAGTGAAGCTTTCTTT.

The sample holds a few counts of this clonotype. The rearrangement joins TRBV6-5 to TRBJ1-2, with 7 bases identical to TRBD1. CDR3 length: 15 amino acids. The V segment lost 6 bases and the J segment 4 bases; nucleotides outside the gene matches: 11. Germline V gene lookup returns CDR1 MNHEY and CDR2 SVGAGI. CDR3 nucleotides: TGTGCCAGCAGATCTCATGACAGGGTGAGCTATGGCTACACCTTC. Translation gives CASRSHDRVSYGYTF.

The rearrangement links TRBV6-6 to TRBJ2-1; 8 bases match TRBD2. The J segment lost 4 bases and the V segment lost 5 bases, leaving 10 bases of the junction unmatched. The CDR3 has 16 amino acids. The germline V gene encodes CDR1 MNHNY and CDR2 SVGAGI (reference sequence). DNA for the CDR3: TGTGCCAGCAGTCTTGCTGGACTAGCACAGTACAATGAGCAGTTCTTC. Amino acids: CASSLAGLAQYNEQFF.

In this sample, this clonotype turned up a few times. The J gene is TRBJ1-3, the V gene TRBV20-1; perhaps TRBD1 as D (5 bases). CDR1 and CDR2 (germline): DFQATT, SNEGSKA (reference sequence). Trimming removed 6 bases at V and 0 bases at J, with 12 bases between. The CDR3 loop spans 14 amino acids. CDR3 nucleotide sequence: TGCAGTGCGAGGGACGGACCCTCTGGAAACACCATATATTTT. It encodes CSARDGPSGNTIYF.

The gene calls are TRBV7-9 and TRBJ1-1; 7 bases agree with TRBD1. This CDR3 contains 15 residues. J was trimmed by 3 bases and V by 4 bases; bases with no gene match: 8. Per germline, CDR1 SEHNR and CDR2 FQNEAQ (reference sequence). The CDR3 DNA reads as TGTGCCAGCAGCTCCCGGGACAGAGGGGACACTGAAGCTTTCTTT. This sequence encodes CASSSRDRGDTEAFF.

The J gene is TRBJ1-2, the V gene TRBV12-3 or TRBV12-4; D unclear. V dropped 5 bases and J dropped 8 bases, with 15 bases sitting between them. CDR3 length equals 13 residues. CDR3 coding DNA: TGTGCCAGCAGTGTCCTCCGGGAGGTGGGCTACACCTTC. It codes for CASSVLREVGYTF.

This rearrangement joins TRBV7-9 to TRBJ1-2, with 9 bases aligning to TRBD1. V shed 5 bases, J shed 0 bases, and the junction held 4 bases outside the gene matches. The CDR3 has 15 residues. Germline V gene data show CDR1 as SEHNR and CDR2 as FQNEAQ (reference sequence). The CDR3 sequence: CASSMGQGSNYGYTF. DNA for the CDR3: TGTGCCAGCAGCATGGGACAGGGATCTAACTATGGCTACACCTTC.